This TCR beta chain appears in the sequencing data of a study of T-cell memory formation after mild COVID-19. Study-wide points: Mainly in CM and EM were contracting CD4+ clones; CD8+ were in EMRA. Confirmation was lacking for SARS-CoV-2 specificity of second-wave clones that peaked on day 37.

In its sample, this clonotype was seen a few times. What it recognizes is unknown. TCRdb reanalysed the 5' RACE reads using MiXCR and keeps one entry per CDR3 protein. The table includes hundreds of thousands of distinct CDR3 sequences, 20% to 25% detected once. The V gene end was trimmed by 4 bases and the J gene end by 4 bases; junction bases not matched to a gene: 8. This CDR3 is 14 amino acids long. Germline-derived CDR1 and CDR2 are SQVTM and ANQGSEA. V gene TRBV29-1 combines with J gene TRBJ2-7, with 9 bases lining up with TRBD1. This TCR came from an adult woman who had mild COVID-19 (a few samples of this study predate the infection). Cell type and time point are not known. Material: PBMCs or a T cell subset sorted from them (not recorded which). CDR3 in amino acids: CSVGRTGVEYEQYF. The CDR3 coding sequence is TGCAGCGTTGGTCGGACAGGGGTCGAGTACGAGCAGTACTTC.